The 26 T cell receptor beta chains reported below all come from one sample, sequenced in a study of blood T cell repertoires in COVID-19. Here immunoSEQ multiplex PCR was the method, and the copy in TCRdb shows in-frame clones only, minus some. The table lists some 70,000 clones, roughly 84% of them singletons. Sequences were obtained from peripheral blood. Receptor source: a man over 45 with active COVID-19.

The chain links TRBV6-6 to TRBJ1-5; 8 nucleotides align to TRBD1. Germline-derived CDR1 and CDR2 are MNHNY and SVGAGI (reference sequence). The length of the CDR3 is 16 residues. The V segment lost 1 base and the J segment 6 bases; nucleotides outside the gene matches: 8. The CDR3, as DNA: TGTGCCAGCAGTTACTTGGGACAGGTGGGCGGTCAGCCCCAGCATTTT. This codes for CASSYLGQVGGQPQHF.

DNA of the CDR3: TGTGCCAGCAGCAACCCGCTAATGGGGAGGGGGGACTACGAGCAGTACTTC. Protein: CASSNPLMGRGDYEQYF. The V gene is TRBV28, the J gene TRBJ2-7, with D perhaps TRBD2 (7 bases). The CDR3 is made up of 17 amino acids. V was cut by 6 bases and J by 3 bases, with 24 bases left in between. CDR1 and CDR2 (germline): MDHEN, SYDVKM.

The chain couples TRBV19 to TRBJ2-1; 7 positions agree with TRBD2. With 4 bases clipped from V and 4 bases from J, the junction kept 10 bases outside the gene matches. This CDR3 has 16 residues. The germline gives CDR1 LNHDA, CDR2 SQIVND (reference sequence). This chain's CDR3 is CASSRGGGRTYNEQFF. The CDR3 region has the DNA TGTGCCAGTAGTAGGGGCGGGGGACGGACTTACAATGAGCAGTTCTTC.

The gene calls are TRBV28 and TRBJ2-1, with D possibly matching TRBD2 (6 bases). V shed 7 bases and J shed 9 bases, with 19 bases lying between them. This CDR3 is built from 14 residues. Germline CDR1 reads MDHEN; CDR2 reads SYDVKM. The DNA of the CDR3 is TGTGCCAGCATCCGGGACTCTCCTATGGGTGAGCAGTTCTTC. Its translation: CASIRDSPMGEQFF.

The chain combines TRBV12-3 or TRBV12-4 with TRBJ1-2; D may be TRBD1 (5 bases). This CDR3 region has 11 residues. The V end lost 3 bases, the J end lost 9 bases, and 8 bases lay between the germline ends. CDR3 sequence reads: CASSFGGSYTF. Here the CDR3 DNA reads TGTGCCAGCAGTTTCGGGGGGAGCTACACCTTC.

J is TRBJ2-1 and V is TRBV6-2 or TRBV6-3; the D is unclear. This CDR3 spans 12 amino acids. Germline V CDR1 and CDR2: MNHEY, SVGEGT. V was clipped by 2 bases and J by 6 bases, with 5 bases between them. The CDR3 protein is CASSYPLNEQFF. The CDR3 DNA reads TGTGCCAGCAGTTACCCCCTCAATGAGCAGTTCTTC.

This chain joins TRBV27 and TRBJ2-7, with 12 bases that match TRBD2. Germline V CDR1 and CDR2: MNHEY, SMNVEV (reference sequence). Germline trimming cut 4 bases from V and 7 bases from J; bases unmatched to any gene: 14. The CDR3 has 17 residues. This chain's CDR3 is CASSYRLAGGGLKEQYF. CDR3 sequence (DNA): TGTGCCAGCAGTTATCGGCTAGCGGGAGGGGGGTTAAAGGAGCAGTACTTC.

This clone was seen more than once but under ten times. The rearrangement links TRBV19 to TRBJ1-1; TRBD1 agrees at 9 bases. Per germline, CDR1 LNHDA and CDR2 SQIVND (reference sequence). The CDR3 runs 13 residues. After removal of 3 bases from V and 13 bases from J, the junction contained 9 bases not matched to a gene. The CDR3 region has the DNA TGTGCCAGTAGTATCGGGACAGGGTTCTTCGGTTTCTTT. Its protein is CASSIGTGFFGFF.

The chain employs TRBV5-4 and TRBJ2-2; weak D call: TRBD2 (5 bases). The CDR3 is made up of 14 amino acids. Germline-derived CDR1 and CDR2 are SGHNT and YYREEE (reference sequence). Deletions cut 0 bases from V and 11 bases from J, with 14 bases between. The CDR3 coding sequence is TGTGCCAGCAGCTTGGAACTGGAAACGGGAGAGCTGTTTTTT. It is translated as CASSLELETGELFF.

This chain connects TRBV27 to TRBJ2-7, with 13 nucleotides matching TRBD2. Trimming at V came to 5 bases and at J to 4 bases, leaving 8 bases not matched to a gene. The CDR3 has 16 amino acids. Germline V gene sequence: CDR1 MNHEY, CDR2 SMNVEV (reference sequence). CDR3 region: CASSLGTSGVSYEQYF. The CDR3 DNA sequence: TGTGCCAGCAGTCTAGGGACTAGCGGGGTCTCATACGAGCAGTACTTC.

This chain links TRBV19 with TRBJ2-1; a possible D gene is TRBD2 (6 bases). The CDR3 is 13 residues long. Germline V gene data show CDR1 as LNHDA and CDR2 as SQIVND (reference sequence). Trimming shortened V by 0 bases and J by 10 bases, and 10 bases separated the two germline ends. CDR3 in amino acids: CASSIDLAGEQFF. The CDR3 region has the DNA TGTGCCAGTAGTATAGATCTGGCGGGAGAGCAGTTCTTC.

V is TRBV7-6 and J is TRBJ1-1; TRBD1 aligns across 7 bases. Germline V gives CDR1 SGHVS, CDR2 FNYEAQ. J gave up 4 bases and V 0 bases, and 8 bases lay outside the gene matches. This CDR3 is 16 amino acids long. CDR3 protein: CASSLAPGQSVTEAFF. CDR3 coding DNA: TGTGCCAGCAGCTTAGCCCCGGGACAGTCCGTCACTGAAGCTTTCTTT.

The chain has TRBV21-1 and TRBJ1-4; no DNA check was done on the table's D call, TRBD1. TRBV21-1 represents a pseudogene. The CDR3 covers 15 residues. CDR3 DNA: TGTGCCAGCACCCCTCGGGCAGGGGAATGTGAAAAACTGTTTTTT. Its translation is CASTPRAGECEKLFF.

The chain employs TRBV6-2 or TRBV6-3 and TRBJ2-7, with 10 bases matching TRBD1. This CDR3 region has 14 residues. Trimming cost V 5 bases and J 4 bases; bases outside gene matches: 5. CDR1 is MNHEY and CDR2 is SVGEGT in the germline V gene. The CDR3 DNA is TGTGCCAGCAGTCGGACGGGACAGGGGTACGAGCAGTACTTC. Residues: CASSRTGQGYEQYF.

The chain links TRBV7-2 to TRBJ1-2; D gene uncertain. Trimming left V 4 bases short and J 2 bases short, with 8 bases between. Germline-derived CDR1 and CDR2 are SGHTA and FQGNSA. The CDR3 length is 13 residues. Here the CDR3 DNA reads TGTGCCAGCAGCTCGCAGGCAAACTATGGCTACACCTTC. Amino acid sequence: CASSSQANYGYTF.

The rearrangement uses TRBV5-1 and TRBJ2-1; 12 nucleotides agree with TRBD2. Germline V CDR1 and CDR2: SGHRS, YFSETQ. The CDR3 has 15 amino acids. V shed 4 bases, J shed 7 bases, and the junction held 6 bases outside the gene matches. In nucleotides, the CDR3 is TGCGCCAGCAGCCTACAGACTAGCGGGAGTAATGAGCAGTTCTTC. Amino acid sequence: CASSLQTSGSNEQFF.

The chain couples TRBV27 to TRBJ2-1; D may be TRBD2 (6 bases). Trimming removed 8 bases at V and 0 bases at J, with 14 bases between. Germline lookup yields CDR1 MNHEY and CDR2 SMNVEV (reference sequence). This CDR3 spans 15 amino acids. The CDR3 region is CASASGRSSYNEQFF. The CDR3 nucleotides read TGTGCCAGCGCTTCGGGGAGGAGCTCCTACAATGAGCAGTTCTTC.

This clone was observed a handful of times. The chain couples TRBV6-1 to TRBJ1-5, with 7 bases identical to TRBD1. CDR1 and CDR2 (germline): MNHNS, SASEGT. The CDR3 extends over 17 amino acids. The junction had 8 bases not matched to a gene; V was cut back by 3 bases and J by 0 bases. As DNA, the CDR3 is TGTGCCAGCAGTGAGCTCGGGACAGCTTATAGCAATCAGCCCCAGCATTTT. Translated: CASSELGTAYSNQPQHF.

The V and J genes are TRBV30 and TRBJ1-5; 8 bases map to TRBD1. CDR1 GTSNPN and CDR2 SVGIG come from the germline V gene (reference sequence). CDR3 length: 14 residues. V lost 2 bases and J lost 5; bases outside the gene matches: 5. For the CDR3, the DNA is TGTGCCTGGAGTTATTCAGGGGGCGATCAGCCCCAGCATTTT. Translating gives CAWSYSGGDQPQHF.

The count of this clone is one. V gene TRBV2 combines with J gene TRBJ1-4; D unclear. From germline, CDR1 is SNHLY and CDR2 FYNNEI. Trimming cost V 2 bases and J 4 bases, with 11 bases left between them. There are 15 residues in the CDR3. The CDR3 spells CASSESRGNNEKLFF. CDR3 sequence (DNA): TGTGCCAGCAGTGAATCGCGGGGTAATAATGAAAAACTGTTTTTT.

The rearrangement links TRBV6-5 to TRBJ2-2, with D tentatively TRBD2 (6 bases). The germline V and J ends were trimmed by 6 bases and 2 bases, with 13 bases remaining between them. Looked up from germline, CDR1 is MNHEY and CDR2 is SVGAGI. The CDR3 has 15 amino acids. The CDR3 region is CASREGSGNTGELFF. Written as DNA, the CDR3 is TGTGCCAGCAGGGAGGGTAGCGGCAACACCGGGGAGCTGTTTTTT.

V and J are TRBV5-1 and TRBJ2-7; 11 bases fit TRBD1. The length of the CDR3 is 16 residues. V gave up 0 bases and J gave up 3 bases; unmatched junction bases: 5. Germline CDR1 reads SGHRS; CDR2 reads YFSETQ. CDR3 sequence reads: CASSLGGGQGVYEQYF. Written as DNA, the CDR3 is TGCGCCAGCAGCTTGGGCGGGGGACAGGGGGTCTACGAGCAGTACTTC.

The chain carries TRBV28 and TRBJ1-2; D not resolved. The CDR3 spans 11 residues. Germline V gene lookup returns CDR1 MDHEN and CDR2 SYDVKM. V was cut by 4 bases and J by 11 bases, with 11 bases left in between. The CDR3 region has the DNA TGTGCCAGCAGTTCCGGAAGCGTTTACACCTTC. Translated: CASSSGSVYTF.

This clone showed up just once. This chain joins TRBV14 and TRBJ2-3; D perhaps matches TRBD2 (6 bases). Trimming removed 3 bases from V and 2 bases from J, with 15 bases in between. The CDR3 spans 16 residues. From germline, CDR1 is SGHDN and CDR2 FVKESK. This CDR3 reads CASSHTGETDTDTQYF. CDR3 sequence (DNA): TGTGCCAGCAGCCATACGGGGGAGACAGACACAGATACGCAGTATTTT.

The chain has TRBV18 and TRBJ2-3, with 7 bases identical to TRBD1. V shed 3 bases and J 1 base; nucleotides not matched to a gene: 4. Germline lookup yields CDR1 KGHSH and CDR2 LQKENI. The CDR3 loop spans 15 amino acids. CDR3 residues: CASSPRTGRTDTQYF. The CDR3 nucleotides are TGTGCCAGCTCACCGCGGACAGGTCGCACAGATACGCAGTATTTT.

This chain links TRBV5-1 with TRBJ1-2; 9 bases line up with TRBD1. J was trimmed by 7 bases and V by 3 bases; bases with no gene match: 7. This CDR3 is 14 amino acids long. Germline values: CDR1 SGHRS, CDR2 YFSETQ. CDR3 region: CASSSENRGPGYTF. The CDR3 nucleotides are TGCGCCAGCAGCTCGGAAAACAGGGGGCCTGGCTACACCTTC.